The 19 T cell receptor beta chains below all came from one sample that was sequenced in a study of T cell responses to AZD1222 COVID-19 vaccine. Measured with immunoSEQ multiplex PCR; TCRdb has only the in-frame clones, and not every one. The sample contains tens of thousands of clones, under 95% of which appear only once. This material consisted of peripheral blood, taken on day 0 of AZD1222 vaccination. The receptors come from an adult in good health.

This chain joins TRBV3-1 (or the pseudogene TRBV3-2) and TRBJ1-3; D gene ambiguous. Germline-derived CDR1 and CDR2 are LGHDT and YNNKEL (reference sequence). The CDR3 runs to 18 residues. V gave up 2 bases and J gave up 0 bases, with 17 bases separating them. This CDR3 reads CASSQYYTRGSSGNTIYF. CDR3 nucleotide sequence: TGTGCCAGCAGCCAATACTACACCCGAGGTAGCTCTGGAAACACCATATATTTT.

This clone appeared a single time. The J gene is TRBJ1-3, the V gene TRBV5-1; D is uncertain. Germline-derived CDR1 and CDR2 are SGHRS and YFSETQ. Trimming removed 4 bases at V and 0 bases at J, with 11 bases between. There are 15 residues in the CDR3. The CDR3 here is CASSTDGSSGNTIYF. The CDR3 DNA follows: TGCGCCAGCAGCACGGACGGGAGCTCTGGAAACACCATATATTTT.

There are a few counts of this clone. The V and J genes are TRBV4-2 and TRBJ2-7; D not certain. This CDR3 contains 16 residues. Trimming stripped 0 bases from V and 3 bases from J, with 15 bases between. Germline V lookup: CDR1 LGHNA, CDR2 YNFKEQ. DNA for the CDR3: TGTGCCAGCAGCCAAGATGCAGGTTCGGTCAGCTACGAGCAGTACTTC. The encoded protein is CASSQDAGSVSYEQYF.

The chain is built from TRBV7-9 and TRBJ2-5; D not resolved. V dropped 5 bases and J dropped 3 bases, with 4 bases sitting between them. In germline, CDR1 is SEHNR, CDR2 FQNEAQ (reference sequence). The CDR3 consists of 11 residues. CDR3 residues: CASSPKETQYF. The CDR3, as DNA: TGTGCCAGCAGCCCGAAAGAGACCCAGTACTTC.

This clone was observed a single time. V usage is TRBV15 and J usage is TRBJ2-2; unclear D gene. The CDR3 is 18 residues long. Deletions cut 2 bases from V and 7 bases from J, with 23 bases between. CDR1 is LNHNV and CDR2 is YYDKDF in the germline V gene (reference sequence). The DNA for the CDR3 is TGTGCCACCAGCAGACCGTCCCCAGGAGTTGCCCCCGTCGGGGAGCTGTTTTTT. Amino acids: CATSRPSPGVAPVGELFF.

The chain joins TRBV6-6 to TRBJ1-1; D gene unclear. V was clipped by 0 bases and J by 1 base, with 6 bases between them. There are 14 residues in the CDR3. Germline CDR1 MNHNY, CDR2 SVGAGI (reference sequence). This chain's CDR3 is CASSYSGSNTEAFF. The CDR3 nucleotides are TGTGCCAGCAGTTACTCAGGCTCGAACACTGAAGCTTTCTTT.

The rearrangement links TRBV5-6 to TRBJ1-4; TRBD1 might be the D (6 bases). The germline CDR1 and CDR2 sequences are SGHDT and YYEEEE. This CDR3 is built from 13 residues. Trimming stripped 3 bases from V and 8 bases from J, with 11 bases between. This CDR3 is CASSSGVGEKLFF. DNA of the CDR3: TGTGCCAGCAGCTCAGGGGTAGGCGAAAAACTGTTTTTT.

CDR3 nucleotides: TGTGCCAGCAGTTTAGAGGGCAAAAGCAATCAGCCCCAGCATTTT. Residues: CASSLEGKSNQPQHF. V usage is TRBV27 and J usage is TRBJ1-5; no clear D. This CDR3 has 15 residues. V lost 2 bases and J 1 base, leaving 9 bases between the germline ends. Germline CDR1 MNHEY, CDR2 SMNVEV (reference sequence).

The chain's CDR3 is CASSFGYTEAFF. The CDR3 coding sequence is TGTGCCAGCAGTTTTGGGTACACTGAAGCTTTCTTT. V gene TRBV12-3 or TRBV12-4 combines with J gene TRBJ1-1; D ambiguous. The germline V and J ends were trimmed by 3 bases and 3 bases, with 5 bases remaining between them. This CDR3 has 12 amino acids.

The table lists this clone with a count of one. The chain employs TRBV19 and TRBJ2-1, with 7 positions matching TRBD1. With 5 bases clipped from V and 8 bases from J, the junction kept 6 bases outside the gene matches. The CDR3 extends over 13 amino acids. CDR1 and CDR2 from the germline V gene are LNHDA and SQIVND (reference sequence). CDR3 DNA: TGTGCCAGTAGTCAGGTCAGGGGGTATGAGCAGTTCTTC. Its protein is CASSQVRGYEQFF.

The chain is built from TRBV28 and TRBJ2-6; D remains ambiguous. This CDR3 has 12 residues. Germline V gene lookup returns CDR1 MDHEN and CDR2 SYDVKM. Trimming stripped 5 bases from V and 11 bases from J, with 10 bases between. CDR3 amino acids: CASSLGKDVLTF. For the CDR3, the DNA is TGTGCCAGCAGTCTTGGGAAGGACGTCCTGACTTTC.

The gene calls are TRBV6-6 and TRBJ2-1; 12 nucleotides match TRBD2. The CDR3 runs to 16 residues. From germline, CDR1 is MNHNY and CDR2 SVGAGI (reference sequence). The trim removed 5 bases at V and 8 bases at J, leaving 10 bases unmatched. CDR3 nucleotide sequence: TGTGCCAGCAGTCGATGGCCGGGGACTAGCGGGCATGAGCAGTTCTTC. Its translation: CASSRWPGTSGHEQFF.

V and J are TRBV6-2 or TRBV6-3 and TRBJ2-1; D is unclear. V shed 4 bases and J shed 0 bases, with 19 bases lying between them. This CDR3 is 18 amino acids long. Germline V gene sequence: CDR1 MNHEY, CDR2 SVGEGT. This chain's CDR3 is CASSFITGPLSSYNEQFF. The CDR3 DNA follows: TGTGCCAGCAGTTTCATCACCGGGCCTTTAAGCTCCTACAATGAGCAGTTCTTC.

This rearrangement joins TRBV4-1 to TRBJ1-4; D gene unclear. Trimming took off 3 bases at V and 3 bases at J, with 11 bases between the two ends. Germline CDR1 reads MGHRA; CDR2 reads YSYEKL. The CDR3 sequence is 15 residues long. The CDR3 nucleotides are TGCGCCAGCAGCCAGAATCCGGGAGCTAATGAAAAACTGTTTTTT. This encodes CASSQNPGANEKLFF.

The gene calls are TRBV20-1 and TRBJ1-1; maybe TRBD1 (6 bases). Trimming removed 3 bases at V and 4 bases at J, with 12 bases between. The CDR3 is 13 residues long. In germline, CDR1 is DFQATT, CDR2 SNEGSKA (reference sequence). The CDR3 loop is CSASRTEGTEAFF. The CDR3 DNA reads TGCAGTGCTAGTAGGACAGAGGGCACTGAAGCTTTCTTT.

J is TRBJ2-5 and V is TRBV5-4, with no clear D. Germline V lookup: CDR1 SGHNT, CDR2 YYREEE (reference sequence). The CDR3 has 13 amino acids. V shed 2 bases and J shed 3 bases, with 8 bases lying between them. The CDR3 is CASSLKGEETQYF. The DNA for the CDR3 is TGTGCCAGCAGCTTAAAAGGAGAAGAGACCCAGTACTTC.

The CDR3 nucleotides are TGCGCCAGCAGCTCCCGGCCGACCACCGGGGAGCTGTTTTTT. Protein sequence: CASSSRPTTGELFF. The gene calls are TRBV4-1 and TRBJ2-2; D gene unclear. Trimming cost V 5 bases and J 4 bases, with 11 bases left between them. Germline CDR1 reads MGHRA; CDR2 reads YSYEKL. This CDR3 comprises 14 residues.

This clone was detected once. The genes are TRBV15 and TRBJ1-2; D unresolved. The CDR3 runs 14 residues. Trimming took 0 bases from V and 3 from J, leaving 8 bases between them. In germline, CDR1 is LNHNV, CDR2 YYDKDF (reference sequence). The CDR3 loop is CATSRDRGDYGYTF. The CDR3 coding sequence is TGTGCCACCAGCAGAGACCGGGGTGACTATGGCTACACCTTC.

The chain uses TRBV6-5 and TRBJ1-1; tentative D call: TRBD1 (5 bases). Germline CDR1 is MNHEY and CDR2 is SVGAGI. V was cut by 8 bases and J by 4 bases, with 17 bases left in between. The CDR3 runs 14 residues. This CDR3 reads CASQLRGAGTEAFF. For the CDR3, the DNA is TGTGCCAGCCAGTTACGTGGGGCAGGCACTGAAGCTTTCTTT.